One sample yielded the 15 T cell receptor beta chains listed below, sequenced in a study of shared clonotypes between healthy human individuals. Produced via immunoSEQ multiplex PCR; TCRdb's table is partial and in-frame only. The repertoire holds some 2.1 million clones, with roughly 94% as singletons. Source material: naive CD4+ T cells sorted from blood. Subset meaning: CD45RA+ positively selected. The receptors come from a man between 18 and 35 years old in good health.

The V and J genes are TRBV5-4 and TRBJ2-5; weak D call: TRBD2 (7 bases). The V gene lost 3 bases and the J gene lost 3 bases, with 15 bases spanning the gap. The germline V gene encodes CDR1 SGHNT and CDR2 YYREEE (reference sequence). This CDR3 is built from 15 residues. The CDR3 reads CASSSVGAGEETQYF. The CDR3 coding sequence is TGTGCCAGCAGCTCCGTGGGGGCGGGAGAAGAGACCCAGTACTTC.

V usage is TRBV7-2 and J usage is TRBJ2-3; possibly TRBD1 or TRBD2 for D (6 bases each). V was shortened by 7 bases and J by 1 base, with 18 bases between the two germline ends. The CDR3 length is 16 residues. Germline V CDR1 and CDR2: SGHTA, FQGNSA. CDR3 nucleotides: TGTGCCAGCACCCCCAGGGGCAGGGAGGGCACAGATACGCAGTATTTT. As protein: CASTPRGREGTDTQYF.

A word on this clone: This same CDR3 is encoded by further DNA sequences in the sample. The chain uses TRBV7-9 and TRBJ2-3; 7 nucleotides match TRBD1. The CDR3 is 15 residues long. Trimming at V came to 1 base and at J to 1 base, leaving 2 bases not matched to a gene. Germline CDR1 SEHNR, CDR2 FQNEAQ (reference sequence). The CDR3 nucleotides are TGTGCCAGCAGCTTAGACAGGGGAGGCACAGATACGCAGTATTTT. This gives the protein CASSLDRGGTDTQYF.

The V and J genes are TRBV2 and TRBJ1-2; no clear D gene. Germline CDR1 SNHLY, CDR2 FYNNEI. The V end was cut by 5 bases, the J end by 0 bases, with 16 bases between. The CDR3 has 16 residues. The CDR3 DNA follows: TGTGCCAGCAGTCCTGCCCCTTGGGTAGCTAACTATGGCTACACCTTC. Residues: CASSPAPWVANYGYTF.

The chain links TRBV6-1 to TRBJ1-3; D is ambiguous. Trimming cost V 2 bases and J 0 bases, with 8 bases left between them. The germline V gene has CDR1 MNHNS and CDR2 SASEGT. The CDR3 covers 15 residues. This CDR3 reads CASSETLDSGNTIYF. As DNA, the CDR3 is TGTGCCAGCAGTGAAACACTCGACTCTGGAAACACCATATATTTT.

The chain couples TRBV6-5 to TRBJ1-2, with 8 positions matching TRBD1. The CDR3 is 14 amino acids. CDR1 and CDR2 (germline): MNHEY, SVGAGI. V lost 7 bases and J lost 4; bases outside the gene matches: 8. The CDR3 is CASTSGQGGYGYTF. Here the CDR3 DNA reads TGTGCCAGCACTTCTGGACAGGGTGGCTATGGCTACACCTTC.

The chain employs TRBV18 and TRBJ2-7, with TRBD2 as a possible D gene (5 bases). This CDR3 region has 15 residues. The germline gives CDR1 KGHSH, CDR2 LQKENI. V was cut by 4 bases and J by 2 bases, with 15 bases left in between. CDR3 amino acids: CASSQGLTVTYEQYF. CDR3 DNA: TGTGCCAGCTCACAAGGACTGACGGTAACCTACGAGCAGTACTTC.

The chain recombines TRBV21-1 with TRBJ2-1; the table calls TRBD1, which could not be checked here. TRBV21-1 represents a pseudogene. This CDR3 is built from 14 residues. In DNA, the CDR3 is TGTGCCAGCAGCCAGGGGGCAGGGCCACGGGAGCAGTTCTTC. This codes for CASSQGAGPREQFF.

This clone is a singleton in its sample. The V gene is TRBV2, the J gene TRBJ1-2, with 8 bases aligning to TRBD1. Germline CDR1 is SNHLY and CDR2 is FYNNEI. J lost 7 bases, V lost 5 bases, and 9 bases had no gene match. The CDR3 sequence is 14 residues long. The DNA of the CDR3 is TGTGCCAGCAGTACCCGGACAGGGACAACTGGCTACACCTTC. Translating it yields CASSTRTGTTGYTF.

The chain couples TRBV6-1 to TRBJ2-3; no reliable D call. V gave up 5 bases and J gave up 4 bases, with 13 bases separating them. Germline loops: CDR1 MNHNS, CDR2 SASEGT. This CDR3 has 14 residues. The CDR3 nucleotides are TGTGCCAGCAGTTCCTTTTCCCCTCCAGATACGCAGTATTTT. Translating gives CASSSFSPPDTQYF.

The chain carries TRBV2 and TRBJ2-1, with TRBD2 identical over 8 bases. The CDR3 runs 15 residues. Germline V gene data show CDR1 as SNHLY and CDR2 as FYNNEI. J was trimmed by 5 bases and V by 10 bases; bases with no gene match: 13. The CDR3 sequence: CATSIGSGRNNEQFF. In DNA, the CDR3 is TGTGCCACGAGCATTGGAAGCGGGAGAAACAATGAGCAGTTCTTC.

This clone was counted only a few times. The chain carries TRBV6-1 and TRBJ1-5; 8 positions match TRBD1. Germline values: CDR1 MNHNS, CDR2 SASEGT. The CDR3 covers 16 residues. J gave up 3 bases and V 4 bases, and 8 bases lay outside the gene matches. The CDR3 bases are TGTGCCAGCAGTGCCGGACAGGGTCAAATCAATCAGCCCCAGCATTTT. This encodes CASSAGQGQINQPQHF.

This clone was detected once. This chain connects TRBV21-1 to TRBJ2-7; the D segment call TRBD1 is taken from the table without a DNA check. TRBV21-1 is listed as a pseudogene. This CDR3 has 16 residues. The DNA of the CDR3 is TGTGCCAGCAGCCCAAGGGGGACAGAGGGCCCGCACGAGCAGTACTTC. This encodes CASSPRGTEGPHEQYF.

The chain couples TRBV28 to TRBJ1-2, with 8 nucleotides matching TRBD1. CDR3 length: 13 amino acids. Germline CDR1 is MDHEN and CDR2 is SYDVKM. The trim removed 5 bases at V and 4 bases at J, leaving 3 bases unmatched. CDR3 amino acids: CASSDTGGYGYTF. DNA of the CDR3: TGTGCCAGCAGTGACACAGGGGGCTATGGCTACACCTTC.

A single count supports this clone. The conserved final phenylalanine or tryptophan is absent from the CDR3, which likely points to a read error. V usage is TRBV5-4 and J usage is TRBJ2-7, with D perhaps matching TRBD1 (6 bases). The CDR3 loop spans 14 amino acids. Germline loops: CDR1 SGHNT, CDR2 YYREEE (reference sequence). The V end lost 0 bases, the J end lost 2 bases, and 9 bases lay between the germline ends. DNA of the CDR3: TGTGCCAGCAGCTTGGAGGGGGACACCTACGAGCAGTACCTC. As protein: CASSLEGDTYEQYL.